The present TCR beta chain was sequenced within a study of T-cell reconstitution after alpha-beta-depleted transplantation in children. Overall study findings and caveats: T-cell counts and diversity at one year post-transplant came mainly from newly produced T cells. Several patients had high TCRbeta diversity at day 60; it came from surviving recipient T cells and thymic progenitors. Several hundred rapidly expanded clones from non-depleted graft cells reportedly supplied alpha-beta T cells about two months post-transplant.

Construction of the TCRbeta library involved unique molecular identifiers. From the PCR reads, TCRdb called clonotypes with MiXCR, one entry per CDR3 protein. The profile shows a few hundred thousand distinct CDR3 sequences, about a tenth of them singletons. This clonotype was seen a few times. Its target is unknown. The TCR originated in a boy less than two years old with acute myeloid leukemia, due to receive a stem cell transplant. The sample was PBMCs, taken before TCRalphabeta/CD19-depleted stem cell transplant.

CDR3: CASSLLLSSTGTYEQYF. In nucleotides, the CDR3 is TGCGCCAGCAGCTTGCTACTATCTTCGACAGGCACCTACGAGCAGTACTTC. The J gene is TRBJ2-7, the V gene TRBV5-1; TRBD1 is a possible D gene (6 bases). The V and J ends lost 1 base and 2 bases respectively, with 19 bases between them. The CDR3 has 17 amino acids. The germline V gene encodes CDR1 SGHRS and CDR2 YFSETQ.